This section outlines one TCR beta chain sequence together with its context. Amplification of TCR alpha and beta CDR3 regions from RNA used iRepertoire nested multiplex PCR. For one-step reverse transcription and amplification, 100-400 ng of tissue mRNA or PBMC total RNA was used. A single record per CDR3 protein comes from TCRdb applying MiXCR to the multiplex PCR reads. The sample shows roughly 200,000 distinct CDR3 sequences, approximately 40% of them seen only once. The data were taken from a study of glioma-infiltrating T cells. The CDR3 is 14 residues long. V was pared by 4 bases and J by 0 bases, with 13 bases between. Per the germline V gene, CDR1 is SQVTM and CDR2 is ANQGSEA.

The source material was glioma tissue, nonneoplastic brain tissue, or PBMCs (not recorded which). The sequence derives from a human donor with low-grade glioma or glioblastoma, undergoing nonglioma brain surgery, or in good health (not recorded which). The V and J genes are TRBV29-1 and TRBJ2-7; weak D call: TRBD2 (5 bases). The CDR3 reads CSVGGVTYSYEQYF. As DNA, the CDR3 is TGCAGCGTTGGGGGAGTTACCTACTCCTACGAGCAGTACTTC.